Given below is one T cell receptor beta chain in context. These data originate in a study of OX40 agonist ivuxolimab in advanced cancers. CDR1 and CDR2 from the germline V gene are SGHVS and FQNEAQ. CDR3 length equals 14 residues. V was clipped by 1 base and J by 8 bases, with 12 bases between them. Clones were read by immunoSEQ multiplex PCR, and TCRdb kept only the in-frame ones, dropping some. The sample shows approximately 73,000 clones, roughly nine tenths of them seen only once. The material was CD4+ or CD8+ T cells sorted from blood, obtained in a trial of the OX40 agonist ivuxolimab. This chain connects TRBV7-8 to TRBJ1-5; D call uncertain. The clonotype originates from an adult with an advanced solid tumor such as melanoma, head and neck, liver or kidney cancer. CDR3 nucleotides: TGTGCCAGCAGCTTAGATGCTTTTCGCAAGCCCCAGCATTTT. It is translated as CASSLDAFRKPQHF.